This T cell receptor (beta chain) comes out of a study of control samples from healthy donors and cancer patients. TCRdb keeps only in-frame clones here, not all; method: immunoSEQ multiplex PCR. The sample has about 58,000 clones, 94% seen once. The germline gives CDR1 LGHDT, CDR2 YNNKEL (reference sequence). The CDR3 has 14 residues. Trimming removed 0 bases from V and 4 bases from J, with 9 bases in between. The chain links TRBV3-1 (or the pseudogene TRBV3-2) to TRBJ1-2; unclear D gene. The sequence came from a man aged 25 to 40 in good health. Sequencing used blood. The CDR3 protein is CASSQDPGGYGYTF. CDR3 DNA sequence: TGTGCCAGCAGCCAAGATCCGGGCGGCTATGGCTACACCTTC.